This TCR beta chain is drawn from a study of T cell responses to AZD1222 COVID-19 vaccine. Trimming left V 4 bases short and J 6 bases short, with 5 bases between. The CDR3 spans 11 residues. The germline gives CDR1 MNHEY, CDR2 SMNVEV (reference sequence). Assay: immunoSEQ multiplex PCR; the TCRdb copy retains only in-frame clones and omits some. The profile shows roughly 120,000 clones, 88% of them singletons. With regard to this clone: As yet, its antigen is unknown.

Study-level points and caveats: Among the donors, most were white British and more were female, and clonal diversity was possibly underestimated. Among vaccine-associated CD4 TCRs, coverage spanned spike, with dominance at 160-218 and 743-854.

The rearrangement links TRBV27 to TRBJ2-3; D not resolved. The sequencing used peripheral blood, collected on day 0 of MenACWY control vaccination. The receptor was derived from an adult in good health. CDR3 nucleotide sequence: TGTGCCAGCAGTTCTCGGGATACGCAGTATTTT. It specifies CASSSRDTQYF.